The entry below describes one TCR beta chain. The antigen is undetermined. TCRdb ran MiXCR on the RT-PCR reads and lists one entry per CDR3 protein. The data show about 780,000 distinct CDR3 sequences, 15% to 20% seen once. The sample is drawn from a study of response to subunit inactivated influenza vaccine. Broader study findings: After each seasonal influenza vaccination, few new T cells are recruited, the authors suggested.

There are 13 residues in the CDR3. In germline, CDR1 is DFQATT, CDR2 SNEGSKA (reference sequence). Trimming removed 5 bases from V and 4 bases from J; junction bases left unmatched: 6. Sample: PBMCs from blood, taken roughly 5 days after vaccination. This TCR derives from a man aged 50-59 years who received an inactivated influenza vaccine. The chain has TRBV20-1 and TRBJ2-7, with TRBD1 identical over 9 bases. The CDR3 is CSAPRTGEYEQYF. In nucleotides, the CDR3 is TGCAGTGCTCCCCGGACAGGGGAGTACGAGCAGTACTTC.